This T cell receptor beta chain is drawn from a study of blood T cell repertoires in COVID-19. As for the study in general: Some COVID-19 samples were acute and others convalescent; all came from the United States, Italy and Spain.

There are a few counts of this clone. This CDR3 has 13 residues. V dropped 1 base and J dropped 2 bases, with 5 bases sitting between them. Germline CDR1 and CDR2: KGHSH and LQKENI. Method: immunoSEQ multiplex PCR; TCRdb's copy keeps in-frame clones and lacks some. The data show around 370,000 clones, with roughly 86% seen just once and approximately 7.4% held by the top ten. Sequencing was performed on peripheral blood. The J gene is TRBJ2-5, the V gene TRBV18, with D perhaps TRBD1 (5 bases). The origin of this receptor is a woman between 65 and 79 years old with COVID-19, enrolled during active disease. The CDR3 nucleotides read TGTGCCAGCTCACCACGACAGCAAGAGACCCAGTACTTC. It yields the protein CASSPRQQETQYF. The variable domain in full, with the rest retrieved from reference TRBV18 and TRBJ2-5, is NAGVMQNPRHLVRRRGQEARLRCSPMKGHSHVYWYRQLPEEGLKFMVYLQKENIIDESGMPKERFSAEFPKEGPSILRIQQVVRGDSAAYFCASSPRQQETQYFGPGTRLLVL.